This T cell receptor beta chain was sequenced in a study of blood T cell repertoires in COVID-19. Study in general: Both acute and convalescent COVID-19 samples were obtained from the United States, Italy and Spain. PBMCs, B-cell-depleted T cells, or T cells provided the cDNA or gDNA that made up the material.

The CDR3 is 16 amino acids. The germline V gene encodes CDR1 MDHEN and CDR2 SYDVKM. J lost 7 bases, V lost 3 bases, and 7 bases had no gene match. How the authors handled the data: Counts of nucleated cells, estimated from reference gene primer amplification, were obtained. Some clones are missing from TCRdb's copy, which holds only in-frame ones; the method was immunoSEQ multiplex PCR. Clone size and the V and J calls come from that table; the DNA yielded D and trimming. Among about 320,000 clones listed, more than 70% were seen once. The TCR sequence derives from a woman aged 45-65 years with acute or convalescent COVID-19. The J gene is TRBJ2-2, the V gene TRBV28; 11 positions match TRBD1. The sequencing sample was made of peripheral blood. The CDR3 here is CASSFEDRGRDGELFF. CDR3 nucleotides: TGTGCCAGCAGTTTTGAGGACAGGGGGCGTGACGGGGAGCTGTTTTTT.